The table lists the clone carrying this TCR beta chain with many counts. Its antigen is unknown. CDR3 regions of TCR beta were amplified from RNA transcripts. RT-PCR in the first round used HTBI primers; a second-round multiplex PCR followed. TCRdb used MiXCR to reprocess the multiplex PCR reads, holding one entry per CDR3 protein. The table includes around 43,000 distinct CDR3 sequences, about 51% detected once. CDR1 SGHRS and CDR2 YFSETQ come from the germline V gene. V shed 2 bases, J shed 4 bases, and the junction held 5 bases outside the gene matches. The CDR3 is 14 residues long. This sample is part of a study of Graves' ophthalmopathy and Graves' hyperthyroidism. Study context: Peripheral blood was gathered at first diagnosis, ahead of any treatment whatsoever. Study observations and caveats: Ophthalmopathy progression prediction by the model yielded a sensitivity of approximately 70% and a specificity of roughly 74%.

Moderate-to-severe activity, CAS ≥3, NOSPECS ≥4 and a duration under 3 months were seen in donors with ophthalmopathy. The receptor's source is an adult man with Graves' ophthalmopathy. Sequenced material: peripheral blood. This chain uses TRBV5-1 with TRBJ1-2; 7 nucleotides align to TRBD1. The CDR3 DNA reads TGCGCCAGCAGCTTAGTACAGGGGAGCTATGGCTACACCTTC. Protein: CASSLVQGSYGYTF.